The source of this T cell receptor beta chain is a study of OX40 agonist ivuxolimab in advanced cancers. For the study at large: Three patients had partial responses: one hepatocellular carcinoma, two cutaneous melanoma.

This CDR3 contains 15 residues. Between the trimmed V and J ends, which lost 8 bases and 0 bases, there was a span of 14 bases. The germline V gene has CDR1 MNHEY and CDR2 SVGAGI. The table came from immunoSEQ multiplex PCR; TCRdb's copy has only in-frame clones and leaves some out. The repertoire includes roughly 71,000 clones, 85% of them detected once, and approximately 0.78% sits in the top ten. Source: CD4+ or CD8+ T cells sorted from blood, taken in a trial of the OX40 agonist ivuxolimab. The sequence came from an adult with an advanced solid tumor such as melanoma, head and neck, liver or kidney cancer. This sequence joins TRBV6-5 and TRBJ2-1; the D gene could be TRBD1 or TRBD2 (5 bases each). The CDR3 is CASVRDLSSYNEQFF. CDR3 in DNA: TGTGCCAGCGTTCGGGACCTTAGCTCCTACAATGAGCAGTTCTTC.